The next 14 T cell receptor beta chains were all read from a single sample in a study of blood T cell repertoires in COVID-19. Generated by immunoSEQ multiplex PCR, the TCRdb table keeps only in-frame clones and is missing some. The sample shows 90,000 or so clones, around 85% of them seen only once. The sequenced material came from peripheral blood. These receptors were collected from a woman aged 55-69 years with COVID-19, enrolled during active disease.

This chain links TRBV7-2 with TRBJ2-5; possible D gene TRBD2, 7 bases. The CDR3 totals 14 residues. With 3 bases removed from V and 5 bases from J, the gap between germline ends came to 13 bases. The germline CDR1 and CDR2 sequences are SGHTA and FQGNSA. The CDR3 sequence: CASSFSGGPETQYF. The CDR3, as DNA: TGTGCCAGCAGCTTTTCGGGGGGCCCCGAGACCCAGTACTTC.

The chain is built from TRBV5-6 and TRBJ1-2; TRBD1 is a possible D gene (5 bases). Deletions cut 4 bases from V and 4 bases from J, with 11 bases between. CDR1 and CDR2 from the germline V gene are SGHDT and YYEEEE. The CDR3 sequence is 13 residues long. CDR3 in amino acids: CASSPMGGYGYTF. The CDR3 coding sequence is TGTGCCAGCAGCCCCATGGGGGGCTATGGCTACACCTTC.

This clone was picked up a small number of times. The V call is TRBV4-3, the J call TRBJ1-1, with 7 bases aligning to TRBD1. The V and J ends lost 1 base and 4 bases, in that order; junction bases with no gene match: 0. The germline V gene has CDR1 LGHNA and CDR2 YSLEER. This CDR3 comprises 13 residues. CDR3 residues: CASSQGQGTEAFF. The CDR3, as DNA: TGCGCCAGCAGCCAAGGACAGGGCACTGAAGCTTTCTTT.

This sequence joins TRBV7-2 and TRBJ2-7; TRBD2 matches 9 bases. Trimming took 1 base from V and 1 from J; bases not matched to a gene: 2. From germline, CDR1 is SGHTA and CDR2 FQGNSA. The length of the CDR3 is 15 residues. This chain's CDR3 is CASSLVAGGSYEQYF. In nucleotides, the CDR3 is TGTGCCAGCAGCTTAGTCGCGGGGGGGTCCTACGAGCAGTACTTC.

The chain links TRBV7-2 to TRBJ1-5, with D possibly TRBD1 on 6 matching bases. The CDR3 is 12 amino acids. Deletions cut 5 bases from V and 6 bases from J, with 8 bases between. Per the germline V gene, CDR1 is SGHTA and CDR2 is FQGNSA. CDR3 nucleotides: TGTGCCAGCAGCGCCAGGGGTCAGCCCCAGCATTTT. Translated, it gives CASSARGQPQHF.

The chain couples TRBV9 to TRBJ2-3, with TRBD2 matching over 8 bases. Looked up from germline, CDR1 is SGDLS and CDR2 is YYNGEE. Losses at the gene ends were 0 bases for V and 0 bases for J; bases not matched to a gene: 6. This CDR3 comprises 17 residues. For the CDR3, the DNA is TGTGCCAGCAGCGTAGCCCTAGCGGGTTCTAGCACAGATACGCAGTATTTT. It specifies CASSVALAGSSTDTQYF.

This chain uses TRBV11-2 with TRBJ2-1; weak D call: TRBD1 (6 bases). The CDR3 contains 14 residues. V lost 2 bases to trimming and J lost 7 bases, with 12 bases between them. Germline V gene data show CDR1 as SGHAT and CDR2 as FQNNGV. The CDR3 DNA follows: TGTGCCAGCAGCTTATGGGCAGGGGTGAATGAGCAGTTCTTC. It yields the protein CASSLWAGVNEQFF.

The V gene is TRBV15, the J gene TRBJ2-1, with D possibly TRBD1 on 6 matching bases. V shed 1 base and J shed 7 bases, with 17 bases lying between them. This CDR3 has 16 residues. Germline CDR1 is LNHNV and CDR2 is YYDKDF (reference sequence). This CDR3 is CATSRVQTGLENEQFF. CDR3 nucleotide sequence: TGTGCCACCAGCAGAGTCCAAACAGGGCTTGAGAATGAGCAGTTCTTC.

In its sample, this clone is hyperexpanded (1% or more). The CDR3 nucleotides read TGTGCCAGCAGTGAATTGGACAGGGGGATGGGAACTGAAGCTTTCTTT. Protein sequence: CASSELDRGMGTEAFF. The chain couples TRBV2 to TRBJ1-1; 10 positions agree with TRBD1. Trimming took 2 bases from V and 5 from J; bases not matched to a gene: 8. This CDR3 is 16 amino acids long. Germline-derived CDR1 and CDR2 are SNHLY and FYNNEI. The full variable domain, in which reference TRBV2 and TRBJ1-1 provide the parts outside the CDR3, is EPEVTQTPSHQVTQMGQEVILRCVPISNHLYFYWYRQILGQKVEFLVSFYNNEISEKSEIFDDQFSVERPDGSNFTLKIRSTKLEDSAMYFCASSELDRGMGTEAFFGQGTRLTVV.

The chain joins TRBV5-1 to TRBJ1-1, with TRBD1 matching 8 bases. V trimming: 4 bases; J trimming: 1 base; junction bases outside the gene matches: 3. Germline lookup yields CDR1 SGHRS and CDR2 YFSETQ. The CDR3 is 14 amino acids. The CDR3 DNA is TGCGCCAGCAGCGGGACAGGTTGGAACACTGAAGCTTTCTTT. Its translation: CASSGTGWNTEAFF.

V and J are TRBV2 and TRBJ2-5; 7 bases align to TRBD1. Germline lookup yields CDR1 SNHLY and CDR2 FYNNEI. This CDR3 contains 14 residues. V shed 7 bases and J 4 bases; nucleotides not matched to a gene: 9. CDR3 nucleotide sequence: TGTGCCAGCATAATAGCAAACAGGGGAGAGACCCAGTACTTC. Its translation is CASIIANRGETQYF.

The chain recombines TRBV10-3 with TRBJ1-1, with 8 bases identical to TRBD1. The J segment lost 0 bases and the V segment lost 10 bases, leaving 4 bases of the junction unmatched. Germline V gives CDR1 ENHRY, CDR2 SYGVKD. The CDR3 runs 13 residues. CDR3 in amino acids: CATRGQVNTEAFF. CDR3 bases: TGTGCCACTAGGGGACAGGTGAACACTGAAGCTTTCTTT.

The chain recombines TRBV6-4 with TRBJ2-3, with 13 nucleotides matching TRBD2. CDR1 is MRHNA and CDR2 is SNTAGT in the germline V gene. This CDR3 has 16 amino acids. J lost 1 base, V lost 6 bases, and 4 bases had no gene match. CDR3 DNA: TGTGCCAGCAGCGTCGGACTAGCGGGGGGCACAGATACGCAGTATTTT. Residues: CASSVGLAGGTDTQYF.

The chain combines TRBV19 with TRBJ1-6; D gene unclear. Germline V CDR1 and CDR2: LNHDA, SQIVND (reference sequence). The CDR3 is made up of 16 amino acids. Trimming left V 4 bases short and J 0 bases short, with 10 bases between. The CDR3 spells CASSKTTSSYNSPLHF. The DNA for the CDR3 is TGTGCCAGTAGTAAAACGACTAGCTCCTATAATTCACCCCTCCACTTT.